The 28 T cell receptor beta chains in this list originate from one sample, sequenced in a study of graft-versus-host responses after intestinal transplantation. Sequenced by immunoSEQ multiplex PCR; TCRdb stores in-frame clones only, minus some. The sample includes about 24,000 clones, around 40% of them seen just once. Sequencing was performed on alloreactive CD4+ T cells from a mixed lymphocyte reaction culture, taken before intestinal transplant. Subset reported: CFSE-low proliferating T cells sorted from approximately 6-day pre-transplant mixed lymphocyte reaction (GvH or HvG direction). The source of these receptors is a human patient who received an intestinal transplant.

V gene TRBV28 combines with J gene TRBJ1-4; D unclear. This CDR3 has 11 residues. Germline loops: CDR1 MDHEN, CDR2 SYDVKM. V was shortened by 6 bases and J by 7 bases, with 6 bases between the two germline ends. CDR3 amino acids: CASRAAEKLFF. CDR3 coding DNA: TGTGCCAGCAGGGCGGCTGAAAAACTGTTTTTT.

The V call is TRBV4-2, the J call TRBJ2-7, with 8 bases aligning to TRBD1. Germline trimming cut 4 bases from V and 2 bases from J; bases unmatched to any gene: 7. This CDR3 has 15 residues. The germline gives CDR1 LGHNA, CDR2 YNFKEQ. As DNA, the CDR3 is TGTGCCAGCAGCCCCAAAACACAGGGGGCCTACGAGCAGTACTTC. This translates into CASSPKTQGAYEQYF.

This clone was seen only a few times. This chain's CDR3 is CASGLGYLDRGVSNQPQHF. The CDR3 DNA reads TGTGCTAGTGGTTTGGGGTATCTGGACAGGGGTGTGAGCAATCAGCCCCAGCATTTT. V and J are TRBV12-5 and TRBJ1-5; 9 positions match TRBD1. The CDR3 consists of 19 residues. The germline V gene has CDR1 LGHNT and CDR2 FRNRAP. V was clipped by 1 base and J by 1 base; unmatched bases: 11.

As concerns this clone: Other DNA sequences in the sample encode the same CDR3. This chain links TRBV6-6 with TRBJ1-6, with D unresolved. This CDR3 has 15 residues. V lost 7 bases and J 0 bases, leaving 10 bases between the germline ends. CDR1 and CDR2 (germline): MNHNY, SVGAGI (reference sequence). This CDR3 reads CASMLFSSYNSPLHF. The DNA for the CDR3 is TGTGCCAGCATGTTGTTTAGCTCCTATAATTCACCCCTCCACTTT.

This chain connects TRBV19 to TRBJ2-6; D gene uncertain. CDR1 is LNHDA, CDR2 SQIVND, per germline (reference sequence). The CDR3 totals 14 residues. Trimming left V 4 bases short and J 1 base short, with 5 bases between. The CDR3 nucleotides read TGTGCCAGTAGTACCTTATCTGGGGCCAACGTCCTGACTTTC. Its translation: CASSTLSGANVLTF.

This clone showed up just a few times. This chain joins TRBV6-5 and TRBJ2-7; TRBD1 aligns across 10 bases. Trimming at V came to 3 bases and at J to 4 bases, leaving 9 bases not matched to a gene. This CDR3 region has 16 residues. The germline V gene encodes CDR1 MNHEY and CDR2 SVGAGI. CDR3: CASSYYDRGRGYEQYF. The CDR3, as DNA: TGTGCCAGCAGTTATTATGACAGGGGGCGCGGATACGAGCAGTACTTC.

This clone showed up just a few times. V is TRBV5-4 and J is TRBJ2-1; 10 nucleotides align to TRBD1. V lost 4 bases, J lost 6 bases, and 7 bases stayed unmatched. The CDR3 extends over 15 amino acids. Germline-derived CDR1 and CDR2 are SGHNT and YYREEE (reference sequence). CDR3 amino acids: CASSPGQGRLNEQFF. CDR3 sequence (DNA): TGTGCCAGCAGCCCGGGACAGGGGCGTCTCAATGAGCAGTTCTTC.

This clone was detected only a few times. The chain carries TRBV25-1 and TRBJ2-3; the D gene is possibly TRBD1 (6 bases). The germline V and J ends were trimmed by 0 bases and 0 bases, with 10 bases remaining between them. This CDR3 contains 16 residues. Germline CDR1 and CDR2: MGHDK and SYGVNS. In nucleotides, the CDR3 is TGTGCCAGCAGTGAATATCGTACAGGGAGCACAGATACGCAGTATTTT. Protein sequence: CASSEYRTGSTDTQYF.

V gene TRBV30 combines with J gene TRBJ2-3; D is possibly TRBD1 (6 bases). The germline V gene has CDR1 GTSNPN and CDR2 SVGIG (reference sequence). The CDR3 has 16 residues. The germline V and J ends were trimmed by 0 bases and 1 base, with 14 bases remaining between them. The CDR3 sequence is CAWSVRYRVGTDTQYF. The CDR3 DNA is TGTGCCTGGAGTGTACGATACAGGGTGGGCACAGATACGCAGTATTTT.

This clone has just a few counts. The rearrangement joins TRBV5-6 to TRBJ2-7; D not certain. The CDR3 has 13 amino acids. In germline, CDR1 is SGHDT, CDR2 YYEEEE. V lost 0 bases, J lost 9 bases, and 13 bases lay in between. The CDR3 spells CASSLGRLRRQYF. CDR3 sequence (DNA): TGTGCCAGCAGCTTGGGCAGGCTGAGACGGCAGTACTTC.

The genes are TRBV15 and TRBJ2-5; D may be TRBD1 (6 bases). V gave up 4 bases and J gave up 4 bases, with 22 bases separating them. The CDR3 runs to 17 residues. Per the germline V gene, CDR1 is LNHNV and CDR2 is YYDKDF (reference sequence). CDR3 residues: CATSTSWGRPEGETQYF. The CDR3 DNA sequence: TGTGCCACCAGCACCTCCTGGGGGCGGCCTGAGGGAGAGACCCAGTACTTC. The full variable domain, its missing parts supplied by reference TRBV15 and TRBJ2-5, is DAMVIQNPRYQVTQFGKPVTLSCSQTLNHNVMYWYQQKSSQAPKLLFHYYDKDFNNEADTPDNFQSRRPNTSFCFLDIRSPGLGDTAMYLCATSTSWGRPEGETQYFGPGTRLLVL.

The chain uses TRBV7-3 and TRBJ2-1, with TRBD2 matching over 13 bases. CDR1 and CDR2 (germline): SGHTA, FQGTGA. V gave up 4 bases and J gave up 5 bases; unmatched junction bases: 8. The CDR3 length is 17 residues. CDR3 region: CASSSRTSGGPNNEQFF. The CDR3 region has the DNA TGTGCCAGCAGCTCCCGGACTAGCGGGGGACCGAACAATGAGCAGTTCTTC.

The chain has TRBV19 and TRBJ1-1, with TRBD1 matching 8 bases. J lost 0 bases, V lost 3 bases, and 0 bases had no gene match. This CDR3 spans 14 amino acids. Germline V gene lookup returns CDR1 LNHDA and CDR2 SQIVND (reference sequence). The CDR3 protein is CASSIRGLNTEAFF. The CDR3 nucleotides are TGTGCCAGTAGTATCAGGGGGCTGAACACTGAAGCTTTCTTT.

This chain joins TRBV10-2 and TRBJ2-2; 11 bases map to TRBD2. After removal of 6 bases from V and 2 bases from J, the junction contained 5 bases not matched to a gene. The germline gives CDR1 WSHSY, CDR2 SAAADI. The CDR3 contains 16 residues. CDR3 amino acids: CASRLAGVSNTGELFF. CDR3 in DNA: TGCGCCAGCAGACTAGCGGGAGTCTCCAACACCGGGGAGCTGTTTTTT.

In this sample, this clone turned up a few times. This rearrangement joins TRBV4-1 to TRBJ2-7, with TRBD2 matching over 7 bases. After removal of 2 bases from V and 3 bases from J, the junction contained 7 bases not matched to a gene. The CDR3 is 15 residues long. The germline V gene has CDR1 MGHRA and CDR2 YSYEKL. The CDR3 DNA reads TGCGCCAGCAGCCAAAGCGGGACCCAATTCTACGAGCAGTACTTC. The encoded protein is CASSQSGTQFYEQYF.

The chain employs TRBV11-2 and TRBJ2-1, with 9 positions matching TRBD1. From germline, CDR1 is SGHAT and CDR2 FQNNGV. The CDR3 totals 18 residues. The V gene end was trimmed by 5 bases and the J gene end by 7 bases; junction bases not matched to a gene: 18. CDR3 residues: CASSPGYLPGTGLNEQFF. Here the CDR3 DNA reads TGTGCCAGCAGCCCTGGATACCTACCCGGGACAGGGTTGAATGAGCAGTTCTTC.

This clone was detected only a few times. At one of its ends the junction is not consistent with the germline gene, which may arise from a read error. The chain recombines TRBV6-5 with TRBJ2-2, with D tentatively TRBD1 (6 bases). This CDR3 has 16 residues. CDR1 and CDR2 (germline): MNHEY, SVGAGI. CDR3 sequence (DNA): TGTGCCAGCAGTTATAGGGGGTATCAGAACGCCGGGGAGCTGTTTTTT. Amino acid sequence: CASSYRGYQNAGELFF.

This clone was observed a few times. V is TRBV15 and J is TRBJ1-2; no reliable D call. From germline, CDR1 is LNHNV and CDR2 YYDKDF (reference sequence). With 0 bases removed from V and 2 bases from J, the gap between germline ends came to 4 bases. The CDR3 runs to 13 residues. CDR3 DNA: TGTGCCACCAGCAGAGATCTGAACTATGGCTACACCTTC. It encodes CATSRDLNYGYTF.

This clone has a handful of counts. The chain is built from TRBV11-2 and TRBJ2-5, with D unresolved. V shed 1 base and J shed 4 bases, with 4 bases lying between them. This CDR3 contains 12 residues. CDR1 and CDR2 from the germline V gene are SGHAT and FQNNGV. CDR3 sequence reads: CASSLVLETQYF. The CDR3 DNA reads TGTGCCAGCAGCTTAGTCTTAGAGACCCAGTACTTC.

The V and J genes are TRBV5-1 and TRBJ2-5, with D possibly TRBD1 on 5 matching bases. This CDR3 is 13 amino acids long. V was trimmed by 6 bases and J by 1 base, leaving 10 bases between them. Per germline, CDR1 SGHRS and CDR2 YFSETQ. CDR3 coding DNA: TGCGCCAGCAATTCACAGGTCCAAGAGACCCAGTACTTC. Amino acids: CASNSQVQETQYF.

The chain has TRBV6-5 and TRBJ1-1; 7 nucleotides agree with TRBD1. The CDR3 sequence is 15 residues long. CDR1 and CDR2 from the germline V gene are MNHEY and SVGAGI. The V segment lost 7 bases and the J segment 0 bases; nucleotides outside the gene matches: 8. This chain's CDR3 is CASNSGGIVNTEAFF. In nucleotides, the CDR3 is TGTGCCAGCAACTCAGGGGGAATAGTGAACACTGAAGCTTTCTTT.

This sequence joins TRBV5-5 and TRBJ2-7, with D tentatively TRBD2 (6 bases). This CDR3 is built from 16 residues. The V gene's germline CDR1 is SGHKS and CDR2 YYEKEE (reference sequence). V lost 2 bases and J 3 bases, leaving 18 bases between the germline ends. The CDR3 protein is CASSFSLADGVYEQYF. The CDR3 DNA sequence: TGTGCCAGCAGCTTTTCCTTAGCGGACGGGGTCTACGAGCAGTACTTC.

This chain uses TRBV12-5 with TRBJ1-1; TRBD1 matches 8 bases. The germline V gene has CDR1 LGHNT and CDR2 FRNRAP. Trimming removed 7 bases from V and 0 bases from J; junction bases left unmatched: 16. CDR3 length: 18 residues. The CDR3 sequence: CASVRTTGGIVMNTEAFF. The CDR3 bases are TGTGCTAGTGTGAGAACAACAGGGGGGATAGTCATGAACACTGAAGCTTTCTTT.

This chain joins TRBV15 and TRBJ2-1; 7 positions match TRBD1. Germline values: CDR1 LNHNV, CDR2 YYDKDF (reference sequence). With V trimmed by 3 bases and J by 4 bases, 6 bases remained unmatched. This CDR3 region has 15 residues. The CDR3 loop reads CATSSAGTAYNEQFF. DNA of the CDR3: TGTGCCACCAGCAGCGCCGGGACAGCTTACAATGAGCAGTTCTTC. The full variable domain, rest sourced from reference TRBV15 and TRBJ2-1, is DAMVIQNPRYQVTQFGKPVTLSCSQTLNHNVMYWYQQKSSQAPKLLFHYYDKDFNNEADTPDNFQSRRPNTSFCFLDIRSPGLGDTAMYLCATSSAGTAYNEQFFGPGTRLTVL.

The chain has TRBV5-4 and TRBJ2-5; 7 bases map to TRBD1. With V trimmed by 4 bases and J by 2 bases, 2 bases remained unmatched. The CDR3 is 13 residues long. The germline V gene has CDR1 SGHNT and CDR2 YYREEE (reference sequence). In DNA form, the CDR3 reads TGTGCCAGCAGCAGGGGGCTTCAAGAGACCCAGTACTTC. Translation gives CASSRGLQETQYF.

The chain employs TRBV5-8 and TRBJ2-3; D is possibly TRBD2 (5 bases). Germline CDR1 is SGHTS and CDR2 is YDEGEE. Trimming pared 0 bases from V and 5 bases from J, leaving 13 bases between. The CDR3 length is 15 residues. The CDR3 loop reads CASSLVALAVDTQYF. As DNA, the CDR3 is TGTGCCAGCAGCTTGGTTGCGCTAGCAGTAGATACGCAGTATTTT.

This clone showed up just a few times. The V gene is TRBV5-1, the J gene TRBJ1-1; TRBD1 might be the D (6 bases). CDR1 is SGHRS and CDR2 is YFSETQ in the germline V gene. CDR3 size: 14 residues. With 2 bases removed from V and 3 bases from J, the gap between germline ends came to 11 bases. This CDR3 is CASSLQGYDTEAFF. In DNA form, the CDR3 reads TGCGCCAGCAGCTTACAGGGATACGACACTGAAGCTTTCTTT.

There are a few counts of this clone. The gene calls are TRBV6-5 and TRBJ2-3, with D possibly being TRBD2 (6 bases). The length of the CDR3 is 16 residues. Germline V gene lookup returns CDR1 MNHEY and CDR2 SVGAGI. With 0 bases removed from V and 7 bases from J, the gap between germline ends came to 17 bases. The CDR3 DNA reads TGTGCCAGCAGTTACTCGTTACTAGCCCACCTGAATACGCAGTATTTT. This sequence encodes CASSYSLLAHLNTQYF.